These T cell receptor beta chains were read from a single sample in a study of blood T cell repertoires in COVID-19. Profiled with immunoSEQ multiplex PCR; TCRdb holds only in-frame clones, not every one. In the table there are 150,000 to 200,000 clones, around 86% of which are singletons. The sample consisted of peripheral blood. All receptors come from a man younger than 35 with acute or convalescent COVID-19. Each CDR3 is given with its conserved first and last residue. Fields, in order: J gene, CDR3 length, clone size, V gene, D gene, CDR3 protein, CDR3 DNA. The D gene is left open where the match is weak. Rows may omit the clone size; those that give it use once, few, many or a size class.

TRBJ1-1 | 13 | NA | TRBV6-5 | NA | CASIRRGDTEAFF | TGTGCCAGCATTAGACGCGGGGACACTGAAGCTTTCTTT
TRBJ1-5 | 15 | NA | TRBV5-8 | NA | CASSLAGQPNQPQHF | TGTGCCAGCAGCTTGGCAGGGCAGCCCAATCAGCCCCAGCATTTT
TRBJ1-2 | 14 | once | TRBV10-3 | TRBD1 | CAISDSGQVDGYTF | TGTGCCATCAGTGACTCGGGACAGGTGGATGGCTACACCTTC
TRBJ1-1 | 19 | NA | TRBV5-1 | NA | CASSLKSLRTLLMNTEAFF | TGCGCCAGCAGCTTGAAGAGTTTACGGACATTACTCATGAACACTGAAGCTTTCTTT
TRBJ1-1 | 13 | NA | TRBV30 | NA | CAWSTGVSTEAFF | TGTGCCTGGAGTACCGGGGTTAGCACTGAAGCTTTCTTT
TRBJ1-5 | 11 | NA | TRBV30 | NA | CAWGTPGLLHF | TGTGCCTGGGGTACCCCGGGACTTCTGCATTTT
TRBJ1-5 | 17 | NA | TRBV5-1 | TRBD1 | CASSLWAQGTSNQPQHF | TGCGCCAGCAGCTTGTGGGCACAGGGGACGAGCAATCAGCCCCAGCATTTT
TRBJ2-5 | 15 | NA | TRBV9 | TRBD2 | CASSVLGGASETQYF | TGTGCCAGCAGCGTACTCGGGGGGGCCTCGGAGACCCAGTACTTC
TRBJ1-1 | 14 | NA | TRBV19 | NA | CASSMGQKNTEAFF | TGTGCCAGTAGTATGGGGCAGAAAAACACTGAAGCTTTCTTT
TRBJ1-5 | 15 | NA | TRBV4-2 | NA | CASSQDFASNQPQHF | TGTGCCAGCAGCCAAGATTTCGCGAGCAATCAGCCCCAGCATTTT
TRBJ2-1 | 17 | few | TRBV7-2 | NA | CASSSKGTGTSYNEQFF | TGTGCCAGCAGCTCCAAAGGAACCGGGACTTCCTACAATGAGCAGTTCTTC
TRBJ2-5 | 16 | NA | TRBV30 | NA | CAWSVARNNLQETQYF | TGTGCCTGGAGTGTAGCCAGGAACAACCTCCAAGAGACCCAGTACTTC
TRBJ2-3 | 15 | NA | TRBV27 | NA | CASSFWPRSTDTQYF | TGTGCCAGCAGTTTTTGGCCCCGTAGCACAGATACGCAGTATTTT
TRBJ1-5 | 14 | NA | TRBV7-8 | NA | CASSNDRANQPQHF | TGTGCCAGCAGCAACGACAGAGCCAATCAGCCCCAGCATTTT
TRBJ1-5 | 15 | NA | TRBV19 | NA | CASSIGQVSNQPQHF | TGTGCCAGTAGTATAGGACAGGTTAGCAATCAGCCCCAGCATTTT
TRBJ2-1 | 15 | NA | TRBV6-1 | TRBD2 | CASSEGSGGHDEQFF | TGTGCCAGCAGTGAGGGGAGCGGGGGGCACGATGAGCAGTTCTTC
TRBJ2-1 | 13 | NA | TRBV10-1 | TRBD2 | CASSPGTSNEQFF | TGCGCCAGCAGCCCGGGGACTAGCAATGAGCAGTTCTTC
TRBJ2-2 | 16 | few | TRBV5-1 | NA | CASSFQGSSNTGELFF | TGCGCCAGCAGCTTCCAGGGGAGTTCGAACACCGGGGAGCTGTTTTTT
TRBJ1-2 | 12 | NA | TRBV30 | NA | CAWSVRGYGYTF | TGTGCCTGGAGTGTACGGGGTTATGGCTACACCTTC
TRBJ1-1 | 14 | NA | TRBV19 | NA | CASSLLTRRSEAFF | TGTGCCAGTAGCCTCTTGACTAGGCGGTCTGAAGCTTTCTTT
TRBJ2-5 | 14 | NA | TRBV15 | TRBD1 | CATSRAGTEETQYF | TGTGCCACCAGCAGAGCCGGGACAGAAGAGACCCAGTACTTC
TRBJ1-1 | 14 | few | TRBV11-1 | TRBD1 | CASSRQGMNTEAFF | TGTGCCAGCAGCCGACAGGGGATGAACACTGAAGCTTTCTTT
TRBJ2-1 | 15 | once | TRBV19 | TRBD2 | CASSGLAGGINEQFF | TGTGCCAGTAGTGGGCTAGCGGGGGGGATCAATGAGCAGTTCTTC
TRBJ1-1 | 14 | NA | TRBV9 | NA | CASSVVDKNTEAFF | TGTGCCAGCAGCGTAGTGGACAAGAACACTGAAGCTTTCTTT
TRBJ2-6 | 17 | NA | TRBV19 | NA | CASSIGTPRSGANVLTF | TGTGCCAGTAGTATCGGGACACCCCGCTCTGGGGCCAACGTCCTGACTTTC
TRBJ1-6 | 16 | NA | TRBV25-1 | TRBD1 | CASSAPGQAYNSPLHF | TGTGCCAGCAGTGCCCCGGGACAGGCGTATAATTCACCCCTCCACTTT
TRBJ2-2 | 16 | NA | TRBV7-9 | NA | CASTVPRVTNTGELFF | TGTGCCAGCACCGTCCCGAGGGTCACGAACACCGGGGAGCTGTTTTTT
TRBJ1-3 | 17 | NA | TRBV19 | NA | CASSMERVPDSGNTIYF | TGTGCCAGTAGTATGGAGAGGGTCCCGGACTCTGGAAACACCATATATTTT
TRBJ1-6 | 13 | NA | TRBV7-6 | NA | CASSTGPNSPLHF | TGTGCCAGCAGTACAGGGCCCAATTCACCCCTCCACTTT
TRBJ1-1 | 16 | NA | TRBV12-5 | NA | CASGLGSAGPNTEAFF | TGTGCTAGTGGTTTGGGATCCGCAGGGCCTAACACTGAAGCTTTCTTT
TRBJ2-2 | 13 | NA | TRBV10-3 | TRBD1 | CANRQGSTGELFF | TGTGCCAACCGACAGGGATCAACCGGGGAGCTGTTTTTT
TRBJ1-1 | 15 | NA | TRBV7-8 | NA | CASSLASRVNTEAFF | TGTGCCAGCAGCTTAGCTTCCAGGGTAAACACTGAAGCTTTCTTT
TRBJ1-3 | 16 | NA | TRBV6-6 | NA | CASSYAWGGSGNTIYF | TGTGCCAGCAGTTACGCCTGGGGGGGGTCTGGAAACACCATATATTTT
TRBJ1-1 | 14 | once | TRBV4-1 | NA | CASSQDPRNTEAFF | TGCGCCAGCAGCCAAGACCCCAGGAACACTGAAGCTTTCTTT
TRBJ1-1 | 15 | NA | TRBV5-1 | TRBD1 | CASSYETGKNTEAFF | TGCGCCAGCAGCTATGAGACAGGGAAGAACACTGAAGCTTTCTTT
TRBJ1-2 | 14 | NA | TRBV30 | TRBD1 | CAWSEQGAYAGYTF | TGTGCCTGGAGCGAACAGGGGGCTTATGCTGGCTACACCTTC
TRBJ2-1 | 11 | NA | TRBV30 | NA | CAWSFRYEQFF | TGTGCCTGGAGTTTTAGATATGAGCAGTTCTTC
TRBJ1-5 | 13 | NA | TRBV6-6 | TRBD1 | CASKTGENQPQHF | TGTGCCAGCAAGACAGGGGAGAATCAGCCCCAGCATTTT
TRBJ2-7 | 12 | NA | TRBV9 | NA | CASSKGDDEQYF | TGTGCCAGCAGCAAGGGGGACGACGAGCAGTACTTC
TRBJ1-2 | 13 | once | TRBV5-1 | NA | CASSLMTDYGYTF | TGCGCCAGCAGCTTGATGACAGATTATGGCTACACCTTC
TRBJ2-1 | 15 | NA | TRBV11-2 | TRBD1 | CASSEQGISYNEQFF | TGTGCCAGCAGCGAACAGGGGATATCCTACAATGAGCAGTTCTTC
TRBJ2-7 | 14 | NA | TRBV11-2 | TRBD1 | CASSLGTGTHEQYF | TGTGCCAGCAGCTTAGGGACAGGGACCCACGAGCAGTACTTC
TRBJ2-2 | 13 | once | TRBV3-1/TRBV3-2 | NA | CASSHMNTGELFF | TGTGCCAGCAGCCACATGAACACCGGGGAGCTGTTTTTT
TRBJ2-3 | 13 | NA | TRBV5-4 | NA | CAAAPGATDTQYF | TGTGCGGCCGCTCCAGGGGCCACAGATACGCAGTATTTT
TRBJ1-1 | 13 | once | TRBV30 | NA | CAWNGQTNTEAFF | TGTGCCTGGAATGGACAGACAAACACTGAAGCTTTCTTT
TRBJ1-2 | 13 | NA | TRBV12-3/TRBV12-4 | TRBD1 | CASSGGQNYGYTF | TGTGCCAGCAGTGGGGGACAGAACTATGGCTACACCTTC
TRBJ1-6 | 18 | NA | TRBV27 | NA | CASSFSLVPGRDGTPLHF | TGTGCCAGCAGTTTTTCGTTAGTACCCGGGAGGGATGGGACACCCCTCCACTTT
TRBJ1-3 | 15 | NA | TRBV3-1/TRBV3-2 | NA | CASSPQLNSGNTIYF | TGTGCCAGCAGCCCCCAACTGAACTCTGGAAACACCATATATTTT
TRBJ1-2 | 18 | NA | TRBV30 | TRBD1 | CAWSGQSGQRISYYGYTF | TGTGCCTGGAGTGGACAGTCGGGACAGAGAATTTCGTACTATGGCTACACCTTC
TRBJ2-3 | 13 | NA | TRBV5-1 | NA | CASSLGAEDTQYF | TGCGCCAGCAGCTTGGGGGCCGAGGATACGCAGTATTTT
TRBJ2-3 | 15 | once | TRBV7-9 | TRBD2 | CASSLGSGATDTQYF | TGTGCCAGCAGCTTGGGTAGCGGGGCCACAGATACGCAGTATTTT
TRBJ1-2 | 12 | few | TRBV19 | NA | CASSIDRRGYTF | TGTGCCAGTAGTATCGACAGGCGCGGCTACACCTTC
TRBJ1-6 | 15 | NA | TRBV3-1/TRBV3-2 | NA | CASSQGSGVASPLHF | TGTGCCAGCAGCCAAGGCTCAGGGGTAGCATCACCCCTCCACTTT